This entry lists 13 T cell receptor beta chains sequenced from one sample in a study of blood T cell repertoires in COVID-19 (TCRdb year 2020). Library construction relied on the immunoSEQ multiplex PCR assay. TCRdb stores this immuneACCESS table with in-frame sequences only. Part of the clones is absent; in the studies checked, under half of the shortfall reflects unresolved V genes, and no reason is known for the rest. The sample table contains fewer than 300,000 clones; only one count was recorded for around nine tenths of them. Around 1.1% of the sample is in the top ten clones. Sample: PBMCs or T cells enriched from blood (not recorded which). These receptors all stem from a woman younger than 45 who had recovered from COVID-19.

The CDR3 sequence is CASSQEDSVGNTIYF. The CDR3 nucleotides are TGCGCCAGCAGCCAAGAGGACAGTGTGGGAAACACCATATATTTT. The chain uses TRBV4-3 and TRBJ1-3, with D possibly matching TRBD1 (6 bases). This CDR3 has 15 residues. The ends were cut back, 0 bases at V and 4 bases at J, with 10 bases in the middle. Germline V CDR1 and CDR2: LGHNA, YSLEER.

The rearrangement joins TRBV19 to TRBJ2-1; 7 nucleotides line up with TRBD2. CDR3 length: 18 residues. Unmatched junction bases numbered 18, after V lost 6 bases and J lost 4 bases. Germline CDR1 reads LNHDA; CDR2 reads SQIVND (reference sequence). The CDR3 here is CASRGEGRFTTTYNEQFF. The DNA of the CDR3 is TGTGCCAGTAGGGGGGAGGGGAGATTTACAACCACTTACAATGAGCAGTTCTTC.

The CDR3 region is CASSERGGSGYTF. The CDR3 DNA reads as TGTGCCAGCAGTGAACGGGGGGGTAGCGGCTACACCTTC. The chain is built from TRBV6-1 and TRBJ1-2; TRBD1 might be the D (5 bases). The CDR3 sequence is 13 residues long. Germline CDR1 is MNHNS and CDR2 is SASEGT. Trimming cost V 2 bases and J 8 bases, with 12 bases left between them.

CDR3 bases: TGTGCCAGCAGCCGCGACAGGAACACTGAAGCTTTCTTT. It codes for CASSRDRNTEAFF. The rearrangement uses TRBV11-1 and TRBJ1-1; D perhaps matches TRBD1 (5 bases). CDR1 is SGHAT, CDR2 FQDESV, per germline (reference sequence). Trimming cost V 5 bases and J 1 base, with 8 bases left between them. The CDR3 contains 13 residues.

The chain links TRBV10-3 to TRBJ1-2; TRBD1 matches 7 bases. This CDR3 contains 15 residues. Germline lookup yields CDR1 ENHRY and CDR2 SYGVKD. V lost 6 bases, J lost 1 base, and 8 bases stayed unmatched. DNA for the CDR3: TGTGCCATCAGGAAAACCGGGACAGATAACTATGGCTACACCTTC. It is translated as CAIRKTGTDNYGYTF.

The chain links TRBV28 to TRBJ2-1; 12 nucleotides line up with TRBD2. Per the germline V gene, CDR1 is MDHEN and CDR2 is SYDVKM. V gave up 7 bases and J gave up 6 bases; unmatched junction bases: 7. The CDR3 has 15 residues. This CDR3 is CASTLTSGRTNEQFF. CDR3 coding DNA: TGTGCCAGCACCCTAACTAGCGGGAGGACCAATGAGCAGTTCTTC. Supplemented by reference TRBV28 and TRBJ2-1, the full variable domain reads DVKVTQSSRYLVKRTGEKVFLECVQDMDHENMFWYRQDPGLGLRLIYFSYDVKMKEKGDIPEGYSVSREKKERFSLILESASTNQTSMYLCASTLTSGRTNEQFFGPGTRLTVL.

The chain recombines TRBV27 with TRBJ2-3; 7 positions match TRBD2. The CDR3 is 17 residues long. The germline CDR1 and CDR2 sequences are MNHEY and SMNVEV (reference sequence). V was clipped by 1 base and J by 2 bases; unmatched bases: 9. The CDR3 DNA is TGTGCCAGCAGTTTATTGATGCGGGAGACTTTCACAGATACGCAGTATTTT. Translation: CASSLLMRETFTDTQYF.

CDR3 amino acids: CASSPMAQGGYEQYF. The CDR3 DNA sequence: TGTGCCAGCTCACCAATGGCCCAGGGAGGCTACGAGCAGTACTTC. The rearrangement links TRBV18 to TRBJ2-7; possible D gene TRBD2, 6 bases. Looked up from germline, CDR1 is KGHSH and CDR2 is LQKENI. V lost 2 bases to trimming and J lost 3 bases, with 14 bases between them. The CDR3 spans 15 residues.

The V and J genes are TRBV28 and TRBJ2-5; 10 nucleotides agree with TRBD2. J lost 5 bases, V lost 5 bases, and 8 bases had no gene match. CDR3 length equals 15 residues. In germline, CDR1 is MDHEN, CDR2 SYDVKM. CDR3 coding DNA: TGTGCCAGCAGTCCAGGGGGTAGCGGGAGGGAGACCCAGTACTTC. This translates into CASSPGGSGRETQYF.

This chain links TRBV28 with TRBJ1-2, with D maybe TRBD1 (6 bases). V was trimmed by 5 bases and J by 8 bases, leaving 21 bases between them. Germline CDR1 reads MDHEN; CDR2 reads SYDVKM. The CDR3 is made up of 15 amino acids. The CDR3 loop is CASSARSRGVEGYTF. The CDR3 DNA is TGTGCCAGCAGTGCAAGGTCCAGGGGAGTGGAGGGCTACACCTTC.

The chain recombines TRBV4-3 with TRBJ2-5, with 8 bases aligning to TRBD1. This CDR3 spans 14 amino acids. V gave up 1 base and J gave up 3 bases; unmatched junction bases: 1. In germline, CDR1 is LGHNA, CDR2 YSLEER. The CDR3 bases are TGCGCCAGCAGCCAAGGACAGGGGAAAGAGACCCAGTACTTC. Translation gives CASSQGQGKETQYF.

This clone was observed once. V gene TRBV18 combines with J gene TRBJ2-7; TRBD1 matches at 7 bases. Germline V gene lookup returns CDR1 KGHSH and CDR2 LQKENI. CDR3 size: 15 residues. The J segment lost 2 bases and the V segment lost 5 bases, leaving 9 bases of the junction unmatched. The CDR3 loop reads CASSRGGQGAYEQYF. The CDR3 DNA follows: TGTGCCAGCTCAAGAGGAGGCCAGGGGGCCTACGAGCAGTACTTC.

This rearrangement joins TRBV4-3 to TRBJ2-3, with TRBD2 identical over 8 bases. The CDR3 loop spans 17 amino acids. The V gene's germline CDR1 is LGHNA and CDR2 YSLEER. Trimming cost V 1 base and J 2 bases; bases outside gene matches: 8. For the CDR3, the DNA is TGCGCCAGCAGCCAAGGGTACGGGGGGGGCGACACAGATACGCAGTATTTT. Translation gives CASSQGYGGGDTDTQYF.